These 30 T cell receptor beta chains originate from one sample sequenced in a study of CD4 T cells in relation to SARS-CoV-2 and coronaviruses. Only in-frame clones appear in the TCRdb table, and some are missing; sequencing was by immunoSEQ multiplex PCR. This sample carries about 43,000 clones, around 80% of them seen once, and the ten largest clones take about 1.5%. No antigen has been assigned to these receptors. The specimen was naive CD4+ T cells from PBMCs, cultured in vitro. Regarding subset: naive CD4+ T cells isolated by negative enrichment. The receptors were gathered from an adult with COVID-19.

This chain links TRBV4-1 with TRBJ1-2, with D tentatively TRBD1 (5 bases). The CDR3 extends over 17 amino acids. Trimming took off 1 base at V and 8 bases at J, with 23 bases between the two ends. The germline CDR1 and CDR2 sequences are MGHRA and YSYEKL. This CDR3 reads CASSQGLSWDSSEGYTF. DNA for the CDR3: TGCGCCAGCAGCCAAGGCCTGTCATGGGACTCGTCGGAGGGCTACACCTTC.

This clone appeared once. The chain links TRBV28 to TRBJ1-5; D is perhaps TRBD1 (6 bases). Germline lookup yields CDR1 MDHEN and CDR2 SYDVKM. The CDR3 spans 18 residues. Between the trimmed V and J ends, which lost 6 bases and 7 bases, there was a span of 28 bases. The CDR3 sequence is CASSLGNILQGSEQPQHF. CDR3 DNA: TGTGCCAGCAGCCTCGGGAATATATTACAGGGTTCTGAGCAGCCCCAGCATTTT. Variable domain in full (rest from reference TRBV28 and TRBJ1-5): DVKVTQSSRYLVKRTGEKVFLECVQDMDHENMFWYRQDPGLGLRLIYFSYDVKMKEKGDIPEGYSVSREKKERFSLILESASTNQTSMYLCASSLGNILQGSEQPQHFGDGTRLSIL.

V is TRBV5-4 and J is TRBJ2-5, with TRBD2 identical over 10 bases. Germline lookup yields CDR1 SGHNT and CDR2 YYREEE (reference sequence). The CDR3 is made up of 14 amino acids. Trimming cost V 6 bases and J 5 bases; bases outside gene matches: 7. The CDR3 region has the DNA TGTGCCAGCAAACCGGGACTAGCGTCGGAGACCCAGTACTTC. Translating it yields CASKPGLASETQYF.

The sample holds a few counts of this clone. The rearrangement links TRBV18 to TRBJ1-2; D is perhaps TRBD1 (6 bases). With 4 bases removed from V and 0 bases from J, the gap between germline ends came to 15 bases. The CDR3 has 16 amino acids. The germline CDR1 and CDR2 sequences are KGHSH and LQKENI. The CDR3, as DNA: TGTGCCAGCTCACAAAACTTACAGGGTGCTAACTATGGCTACACCTTC. Amino acids: CASSQNLQGANYGYTF. The complete variable domain, with remaining parts taken from reference TRBV18 and TRBJ1-2, reads NAGVMQNPRHLVRRRGQEARLRCSPMKGHSHVYWYRQLPEEGLKFMVYLQKENIIDESGMPKERFSAEFPKEGPSILRIQQVVRGDSAAYFCASSQNLQGANYGYTFGSGTRLTVV.

The chain employs TRBV4-1 and TRBJ2-5, with D perhaps matching TRBD1 (6 bases). V was pared by 3 bases and J by 0 bases, with 14 bases between. Germline V gene lookup returns CDR1 MGHRA and CDR2 YSYEKL. The CDR3 totals 16 residues. CDR3 amino acids: CASSHLPGQNQETQYF. CDR3 bases: TGCGCCAGCAGCCATTTACCCGGACAGAACCAAGAGACCCAGTACTTC.

CDR3 sequence reads: CASSDGQGANEKLFF. The CDR3 nucleotides read TGTGCCAGCAGTGACGGTCAGGGGGCTAATGAAAAACTGTTTTTT. The chain carries TRBV6-4 and TRBJ1-4; 7 bases fit TRBD1. CDR3 length equals 15 residues. V shed 2 bases and J 3 bases; nucleotides not matched to a gene: 3. Looked up from germline, CDR1 is MRHNA and CDR2 is SNTAGT.

CDR3 sequence (DNA): TGTGCCAGCAGTCCTGACCTCAGGGGCTACACTGAAGCTTTCTTT. This codes for CASSPDLRGYTEAFF. The V call is TRBV2, the J call TRBJ1-1; possibly TRBD1 for D (6 bases). The V gene lost 5 bases and the J gene lost 3 bases, with 16 bases spanning the gap. CDR1 and CDR2 from the germline V gene are SNHLY and FYNNEI. This CDR3 contains 15 residues.

The chain uses TRBV5-1 and TRBJ2-1; 8 bases line up with TRBD1. Germline V gene data show CDR1 as SGHRS and CDR2 as YFSETQ. The CDR3 has 14 residues. Trimming at V came to 3 bases and at J to 7 bases, leaving 6 bases not matched to a gene. In nucleotides, the CDR3 is TGCGCCAGCAGCTCCGGACAGGGTCGGAATGAGCAGTTCTTC. Protein product: CASSSGQGRNEQFF.

In regard to this clone: The junction departs from germline at one end; a sequencing error may be responsible. The rearrangement joins TRBV15 to TRBJ1-4; D possibly corresponds to TRBD1 (5 bases). The CDR3 runs 14 residues. Germline lookup yields CDR1 LNHNV and CDR2 YYDKDF (reference sequence). The CDR3 region is CATSRDSGSGRGVF. The CDR3 region has the DNA TGTGCCACCAGCAGAGATTCCGGATCCGGGCGGGGGGTTTTT.

This clone was detected once. The V and J genes are TRBV6-5 and TRBJ2-2; 7 bases map to TRBD1. The germline V gene has CDR1 MNHEY and CDR2 SVGAGI. V shed 6 bases and J 6 bases; nucleotides not matched to a gene: 10. This CDR3 contains 15 residues. CDR3 sequence reads: CASRPRQGVAGELFF. The CDR3 DNA reads as TGTGCCAGCAGACCTCGACAGGGCGTCGCCGGGGAGCTGTTTTTT.

This clone was found once. The chain employs TRBV11-2 and TRBJ1-1; D perhaps matches TRBD1 (6 bases). CDR3 length equals 13 residues. V gave up 8 bases and J gave up 5 bases, with 15 bases separating them. Germline V gene sequence: CDR1 SGHAT, CDR2 FQNNGV. CDR3 nucleotide sequence: TGTGCCAGCGGCTCACAGGGTGCTACTGAAGCTTTCTTT. Translation gives CASGSQGATEAFF.

The chain combines TRBV15 with TRBJ2-3; 7 bases are a match to TRBD1. Trimming cost V 6 bases and J 0 bases; bases outside gene matches: 6. This CDR3 region has 15 residues. Germline CDR1 LNHNV, CDR2 YYDKDF (reference sequence). Written as DNA, the CDR3 is TGTGCCACCAGTCATCGGGACAGAAGCACAGATACGCAGTATTTT. Translation: CATSHRDRSTDTQYF.

This clone was seen more than once but under ten times. The chain joins TRBV5-6 to TRBJ1-6, with a possible D match to TRBD1 (6 bases). The CDR3 has 14 amino acids. V was shortened by 4 bases and J by 6 bases, with 11 bases between the two germline ends. Germline V gives CDR1 SGHDT, CDR2 YYEEEE. CDR3: CASSPDRSNSPLHF. The CDR3 nucleotides are TGTGCCAGCAGCCCCGACAGGAGTAATTCACCCCTCCACTTT.

The gene calls are TRBV2 and TRBJ2-7; 7 bases match TRBD2. Per germline, CDR1 SNHLY and CDR2 FYNNEI. This CDR3 comprises 14 residues. V was pared by 2 bases and J by 2 bases, with 3 bases of the junction left unmatched. The CDR3, as DNA: TGTGCCAGCAGTGAACTAGCGGAGGCCTACGAGCAGTACTTC. Protein product: CASSELAEAYEQYF.

The chain uses TRBV2 and TRBJ2-7, with D hard to call. The V and J ends lost 6 bases and 0 bases respectively, with 15 bases between them. CDR3 length equals 15 residues. Per germline, CDR1 SNHLY and CDR2 FYNNEI. The CDR3 reads CASSLVTGPSYEQYF. CDR3 DNA sequence: TGTGCCAGCAGCCTCGTTACGGGTCCCTCCTACGAGCAGTACTTC.

J is TRBJ2-7 and V is TRBV2, with D possibly matching TRBD1 (6 bases). The ends were cut back, 6 bases at V and 8 bases at J, with 20 bases in the middle. Looked up from germline, CDR1 is SNHLY and CDR2 is FYNNEI. This CDR3 has 14 residues. CDR3 region: CASRSPLRDIKQYF. In nucleotides, the CDR3 is TGTGCCAGCAGGAGCCCACTCCGGGACATTAAGCAGTACTTC. Looking up the rest from reference TRBV2 and TRBJ2-7 gives the full variable domain: EPEVTQTPSHQVTQMGQEVILRCVPISNHLYFYWYRQILGQKVEFLVSFYNNEISEKSEIFDDQFSVERPDGSNFTLKIRSTKLEDSAMYFCASRSPLRDIKQYFGPGTRLTVT.

Of note for this clone: At one of its ends the junction is not consistent with the germline gene, which may arise from a read error. The V and J genes are TRBV19 and TRBJ1-6, with a weak D call TRBD1 (6 bases). The CDR3 is 17 amino acids. In germline, CDR1 is LNHDA, CDR2 SQIVND (reference sequence). The CDR3 loop is CASSRDPRQANNSPLYF. Here the CDR3 DNA reads TGTGCCAGTAGTCGAGACCCTAGACAGGCGAATAATTCACCCCTCTACTTT.

The chain employs TRBV27 and TRBJ1-4; D uncertain. Trimming took 3 bases from V and 4 from J, leaving 6 bases between them. The CDR3 consists of 13 residues. The germline gives CDR1 MNHEY, CDR2 SMNVEV (reference sequence). The CDR3 sequence: CASSFTSNEKLFF. In DNA form, the CDR3 reads TGTGCCAGCAGTTTTACTAGTAATGAAAAACTGTTTTTT.

This clone came up once. The chain links TRBV2 to TRBJ2-7, with D unresolved. Trimming left V 2 bases short and J 2 bases short, with 13 bases between. The CDR3 sequence is 15 residues long. The germline V gene encodes CDR1 SNHLY and CDR2 FYNNEI. The CDR3 nucleotides are TGTGCCAGCAGTGAATACCCAGCGCCAGCCTACGAGCAGTACTTC. Residues: CASSEYPAPAYEQYF.

The chain has TRBV12-3 or TRBV12-4 and TRBJ1-5; 10 bases are a match to TRBD1. J lost 6 bases, V lost 6 bases, and 2 bases had no gene match. The CDR3 has 13 amino acids. In nucleotides, the CDR3 is TGTGCCAGCAGCGGGACAGGGGTTCAGCCCCAGCATTTT. It codes for CASSGTGVQPQHF.

The chain combines TRBV19 with TRBJ2-3; D is unresolved. There are 16 residues in the CDR3. The germline gives CDR1 LNHDA, CDR2 SQIVND (reference sequence). V was cut by 5 bases and J by 2 bases, with 17 bases left in between. The CDR3 reads CASSPRASGSTDTQYF. The CDR3 DNA reads as TGTGCCAGTAGTCCACGAGCGTCAGGATCCACAGATACGCAGTATTTT.

The chain is built from TRBV10-3 and TRBJ2-7, with 9 positions matching TRBD2. CDR1 and CDR2 from the germline V gene are ENHRY and SYGVKD. The CDR3 totals 15 residues. The trim removed 4 bases at V and 2 bases at J, leaving 6 bases unmatched. CDR3: CAISALASGAYEQYF. In DNA, the CDR3 is TGTGCCATCAGTGCCCTGGCTAGCGGGGCCTACGAGCAGTACTTC.

The chain employs TRBV7-9 and TRBJ2-1; D may be TRBD2 (6 bases). This CDR3 comprises 13 residues. Germline CDR1 SEHNR, CDR2 FQNEAQ (reference sequence). Trimming took off 1 base at V and 8 bases at J, with 9 bases between the two ends. The CDR3 nucleotides read TGTGCCAGCAGCTTAGTATGGGGGGATGAGCAGTTCTTC. Protein product: CASSLVWGDEQFF.

The chain combines TRBV5-5 with TRBJ1-2; D is uncertain. The germline V and J ends were trimmed by 4 bases and 8 bases, with 18 bases remaining between them. There are 14 residues in the CDR3. Germline values: CDR1 SGHKS, CDR2 YYEKEE (reference sequence). The CDR3 is CASSPPLRAGGYTF. In DNA form, the CDR3 reads TGTGCCAGCAGCCCACCCCTGAGGGCCGGGGGCTACACCTTC. The full variable domain, its missing parts supplied by reference TRBV5-5 and TRBJ1-2, is DAGVTQSPTHLIKTRGQQVTLRCSPISGHKSVSWYQQVLGQGPQFIFQYYEKEERGRGNFPDRFSARQFPNYSSELNVNALLLGDSALYLCASSPPLRAGGYTFGSGTRLTVV.

The rearrangement uses TRBV24-1 and TRBJ2-5; TRBD1 aligns across 9 bases. This CDR3 has 16 amino acids. The germline gives CDR1 KGHDR, CDR2 SFDVKD. V shed 2 bases, J shed 7 bases, and the junction held 10 bases outside the gene matches. DNA of the CDR3: TGTGCCACCAGTGATTATGGGACAGGGACTTTTGGGACCCAGTACTTC. Its protein is CATSDYGTGTFGTQYF.

The chain recombines TRBV15 with TRBJ1-6; 7 bases map to TRBD1. This CDR3 comprises 14 residues. The germline gives CDR1 LNHNV, CDR2 YYDKDF (reference sequence). The trim removed 1 base at V and 10 bases at J, leaving 4 bases unmatched. CDR3 sequence: CATSRVRGASPLHF. CDR3 DNA: TGTGCCACCAGCAGAGTCAGGGGGGCCTCACCCCTCCACTTT.

This clone was seen a few times. The chain joins TRBV7-3 to TRBJ2-2; TRBD2 agrees at 10 bases. The CDR3 sequence is 16 residues long. Germline loops: CDR1 SGHTA, CDR2 FQGTGA. J gave up 0 bases and V 5 bases, and 3 bases lay outside the gene matches. DNA for the CDR3: TGTGCCAGCAGCCTACTAGCGGGGTCGAACACCGGGGAGCTGTTTTTT. It is translated as CASSLLAGSNTGELFF.

The chain employs TRBV18 and TRBJ1-2; no firm D call. CDR3 length: 14 amino acids. The germline gives CDR1 KGHSH, CDR2 LQKENI. V was clipped by 6 bases and J by 3 bases, with 14 bases between them. The CDR3 bases are TGTGCCAGCTCGGTCCGGGAGCCCCACTATGGCTACACCTTC. Its protein is CASSVREPHYGYTF.

The genes are TRBV7-2 and TRBJ2-3; D may be TRBD1 (5 bases). V was pared by 10 bases and J by 0 bases, with 14 bases between. The germline V gene encodes CDR1 SGHTA and CDR2 FQGNSA. The CDR3 has 14 amino acids. CDR3 protein: CATRRQRSTDTQYF. In nucleotides, the CDR3 is TGTGCCACCCGCCGACAGAGAAGCACAGATACGCAGTATTTT.

CDR3 residues: CASARGGAKNIQYF. CDR3 nucleotides: TGCGCCAGCGCCCGTGGAGGGGCCAAAAACATTCAGTACTTC. The V gene is TRBV4-1, the J gene TRBJ2-4; perhaps TRBD2 as D (6 bases). This CDR3 is built from 14 residues. V lost 8 bases to trimming and J lost 1 base, with 12 bases between them. Germline CDR1 reads MGHRA; CDR2 reads YSYEKL.